This section outlines one T cell receptor (beta chain) sequence together with its context. Its specificity is unknown. Trimming took off 1 base at V and 7 bases at J, with 11 bases between the two ends. CDR1 is SGHRS, CDR2 YFSETQ, per germline. The CDR3 has 14 residues. The source of the sample is a study of T cells in localized non-small cell lung cancer. Study outcomes and limitations: Sequencing was restricted to one tumor region; therefore, heterogeneity remains possible. Higher adjacent-lung clonality was associated with shorter survival. Median around 56 top-100 tumor clones were shared with paired adjacent lung.

Some clones are missing from TCRdb's copy, which holds only in-frame ones; the method was immunoSEQ multiplex PCR. The sample consists of a few thousand clones, about 32% of them appearing once. Adjacent lung, free of atypia, was sampled at least 2 cm from the tumor margin. The sequence came from a woman aged 40-69 years with stage II squamous cell lung carcinoma. This chain links TRBV5-1 with TRBJ2-2, with D possibly TRBD1 on 5 matching bases. The sequencing here drew on normal lung tissue next to the tumor, taken before any cancer treatment. DNA of the CDR3: TGCGCCAGCAGCTTGAATGGGGCGGTCGGGGAGCTGTTTTTT. Translated, it gives CASSLNGAVGELFF.